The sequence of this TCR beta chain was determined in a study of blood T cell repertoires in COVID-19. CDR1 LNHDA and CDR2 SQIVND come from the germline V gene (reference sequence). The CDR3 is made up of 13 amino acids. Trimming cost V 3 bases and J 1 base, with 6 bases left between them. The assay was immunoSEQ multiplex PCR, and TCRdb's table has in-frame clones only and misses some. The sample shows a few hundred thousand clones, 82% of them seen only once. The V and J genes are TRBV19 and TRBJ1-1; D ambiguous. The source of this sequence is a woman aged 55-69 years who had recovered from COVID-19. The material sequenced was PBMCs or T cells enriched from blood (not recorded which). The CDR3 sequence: CASSMYKNTEAFF. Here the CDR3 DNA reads TGTGCCAGTAGTATGTACAAGAACACTGAAGCTTTCTTT. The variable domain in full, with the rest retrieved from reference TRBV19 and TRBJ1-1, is DGGITQSPKYLFRKEGQNVTLSCEQNLNHDAMYWYRQDPGQGLRLIYYSQIVNDFQKGDIAEGYSVSREKKESFPLTVTSAQKNPTAFYLCASSMYKNTEAFFGQGTRLTVV.